This T cell receptor (beta chain) was identified in a study of T-cell memory formation after mild COVID-19. The CDR3 covers 14 residues. Trimming removed 2 bases at V and 7 bases at J, with 9 bases between. From germline, CDR1 is MNHEY and CDR2 SMNVEV (reference sequence). TCRdb used MiXCR to reprocess the 5' RACE reads, holding one entry per CDR3 protein. Of under 350,000 distinct CDR3 sequences in the sample, roughly 16% were seen once. Only a few counts were recorded for this clonotype. Its antigen is unidentified. Study outcomes and limitations: Proof of SARS-CoV-2 specificity was absent for the second-wave clones that crested on day 37.

This sequence joins TRBV27 and TRBJ1-6; D unclear. Sequencing was done on a sample of PBMCs or a T cell subset sorted from them (not recorded which). The source is a young man who had mild COVID-19 (a few samples of this study predate the infection). Cell type and time point are not known. In nucleotides, the CDR3 is TGTGCCAGCAGTTTACTGGGCGGCAATTCACCCCTCCACTTT. It yields the protein CASSLLGGNSPLHF.